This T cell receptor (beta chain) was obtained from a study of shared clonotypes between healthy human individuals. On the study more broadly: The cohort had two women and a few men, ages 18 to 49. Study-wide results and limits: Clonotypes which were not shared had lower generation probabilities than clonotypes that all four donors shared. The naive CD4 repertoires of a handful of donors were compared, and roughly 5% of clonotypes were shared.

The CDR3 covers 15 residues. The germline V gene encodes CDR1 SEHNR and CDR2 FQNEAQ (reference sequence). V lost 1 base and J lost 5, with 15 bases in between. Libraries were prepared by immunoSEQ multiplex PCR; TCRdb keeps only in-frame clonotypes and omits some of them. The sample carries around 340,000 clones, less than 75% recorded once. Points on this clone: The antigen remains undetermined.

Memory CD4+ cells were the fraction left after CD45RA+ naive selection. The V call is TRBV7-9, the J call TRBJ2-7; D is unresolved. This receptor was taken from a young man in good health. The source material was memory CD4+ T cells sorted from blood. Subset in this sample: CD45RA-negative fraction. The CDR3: CASSLVVGLEHEQYF. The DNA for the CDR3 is TGTGCCAGCAGCTTAGTCGTCGGATTGGAACACGAGCAGTACTTC. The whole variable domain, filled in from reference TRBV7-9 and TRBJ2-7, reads DTGVSQNPRHKITKRGQNVTFRCDPISEHNRLYWYRQTLGQGPEFLTYFQNEAQLEKSRLLSDRFSAERPKGSFSTLEIQRTEQGDSAMYLCASSLVVGLEHEQYFGPGTRLTVT.